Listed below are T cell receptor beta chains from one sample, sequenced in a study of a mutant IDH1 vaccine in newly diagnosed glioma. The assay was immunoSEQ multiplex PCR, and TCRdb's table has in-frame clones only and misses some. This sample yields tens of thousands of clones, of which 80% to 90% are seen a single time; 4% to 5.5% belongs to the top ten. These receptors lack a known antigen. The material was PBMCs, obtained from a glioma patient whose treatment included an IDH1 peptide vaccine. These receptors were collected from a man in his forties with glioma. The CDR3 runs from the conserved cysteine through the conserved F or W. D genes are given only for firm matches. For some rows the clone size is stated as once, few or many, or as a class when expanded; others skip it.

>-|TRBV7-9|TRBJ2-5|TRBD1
TGTGCCAGCAGCAACGCAGGGGGCGAGGAGACCCAGTACTTC
CASSNAGGEETQYF
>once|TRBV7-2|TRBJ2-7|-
TGTGCCAGCAGCTTCGAGCATGGCGAGCAGTACTTC
CASSFEHGEQYF
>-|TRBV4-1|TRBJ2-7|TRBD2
TGCGCCAGCAGCCACATAGCGGGAGGGGCCTACGAGCAGTACTTC
CASSHIAGGAYEQYF
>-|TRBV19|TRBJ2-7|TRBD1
TGTGCCAGTAAGGCTTGGGACAGGGGCTACGAGCAGTACTTC
CASKAWDRGYEQYF
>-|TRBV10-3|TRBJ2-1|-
TGTGCCATCATAGGAGAAACGGGGAATGAGCAGTTCTTC
CAIIGETGNEQFF
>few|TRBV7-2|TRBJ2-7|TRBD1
TGTGCCAGCAGCTCGACAGGGCCTGGATTTAAAGAGCAGTACTTC
CASSSTGPGFKEQYF
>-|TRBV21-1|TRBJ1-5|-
TGTGCCAGCGGGGGGGGGAGGAAGCCCCAGCATTTT
CASGGGRKPQHF
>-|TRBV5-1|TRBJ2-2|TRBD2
TGCGCCAGCAGCTTGGCCCCGGGACTAGCGGGAAGTACGAACACCGGGGAGCTGTTTTTT
CASSLAPGLAGSTNTGELFF
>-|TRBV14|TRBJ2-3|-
TGTGCCAGCAGGGGGCTCGGCACAGATACGCAGTATTTT
CASRGLGTDTQYF
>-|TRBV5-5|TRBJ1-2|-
TGTGCCAGCAGCTGGTCGTTTGGGGAGGCGGGTTATTATGGCTACACCTTC
CASSWSFGEAGYYGYTF
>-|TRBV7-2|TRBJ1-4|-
TGTGCCAGCAACGCACCCGGAGGGCCGAATGAAAAACTGTTTTTT
CASNAPGGPNEKLFF
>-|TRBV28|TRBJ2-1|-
TGTGCCAGCAGTTCCCCCTATGTCTACAATGAGCAGTTCTTC
CASSSPYVYNEQFF
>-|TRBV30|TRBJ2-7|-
TGTGCCTGGAGTTTCCGGGGTCTCTCCTACGAGCAGTACTTC
CAWSFRGLSYEQYF
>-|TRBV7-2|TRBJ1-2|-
TGTGCCAGCAGCTTAAGGGCACAAGACACCTTC
CASSLRAQDTF
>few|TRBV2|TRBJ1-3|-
TGTGCCAGCAATCGCCTAGGAAACACCATATATTTT
CASNRLGNTIYF
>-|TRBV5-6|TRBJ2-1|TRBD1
TGTGCCAGCAGCGCTACAGGGGACAGGGGGGAGGATGAGCAGTTCTTC
CASSATGDRGEDEQFF
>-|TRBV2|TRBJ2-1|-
TGTGCCAGCAGTACATTGATCAGCTCCTACAATGAGCAGTTCTTC
CASSTLISSYNEQFF
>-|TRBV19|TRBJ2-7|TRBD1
TGTGCCAGTAGTAAGGGACAGGCATACGAGCAGTACTTC
CASSKGQAYEQYF
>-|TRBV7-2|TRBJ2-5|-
TGTGCCAGCAGCTTAGCGCTGCTAGTACCGGCAGGGGAGCAGTACTTC
CASSLALLVPAGEQYF
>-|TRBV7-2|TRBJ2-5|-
TGTGCCAGCAGCTTATCGGAGACCCAGTACTTC
CASSLSETQYF
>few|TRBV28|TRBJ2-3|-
TGTGCCAGCAGTTTGGATACGCAGTATTTT
CASSLDTQYF
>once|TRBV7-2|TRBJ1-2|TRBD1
TGTGCCAGCAGGTTTAAAGGGGGCGACGGCTACACCTTC
CASRFKGGDGYTF
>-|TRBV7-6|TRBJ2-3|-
TGTGCCAGCAGCTCGGCGGACGGTCAAGGGACGCAGTATTTT
CASSSADGQGTQYF
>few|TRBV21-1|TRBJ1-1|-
TGTGCCAGCAGCAAAGCACAGTTCAGGAACACTGAAGCTTTCTTT
CASSKAQFRNTEAFF